This TCR beta chain was retrieved from a study of blood T cell repertoires in COVID-19. Study-wide context: Material from acute and convalescent COVID-19 was sourced from the United States, Italy and Spain. Nucleic acid was either cDNA or gDNA, and it came from T cells, B-cell-depleted T cells, or PBMCs.

Per the original methods: Estimated nucleated cell counts came from reference gene primer amplification. The table came from immunoSEQ multiplex PCR; TCRdb's copy has only in-frame clones and leaves some out. The V and J calls and clone size are taken from that table; D and trimming were inferred from the DNA. Here the sample spans more than 250,000 clones, 88% being singletons. V was trimmed by 5 bases and J by 3 bases, leaving 11 bases between them. The CDR3 has 14 residues. CDR1 MNHEY and CDR2 SVGAGI come from the germline V gene. Participants' own reports of clinical history determined their cohort assignment.

This receptor was identified in a woman aged 40 to 49 with acute COVID-19. V and J are TRBV6-5 and TRBJ1-5; no clear D gene. The sequenced sample consisted of PBMCs or T cells enriched from blood (not recorded which). CDR3 protein: CASSQSSLNQPQHF. Written as DNA, the CDR3 is TGTGCCAGCAGTCAAAGTAGTCTCAATCAGCCCCAGCATTTT.